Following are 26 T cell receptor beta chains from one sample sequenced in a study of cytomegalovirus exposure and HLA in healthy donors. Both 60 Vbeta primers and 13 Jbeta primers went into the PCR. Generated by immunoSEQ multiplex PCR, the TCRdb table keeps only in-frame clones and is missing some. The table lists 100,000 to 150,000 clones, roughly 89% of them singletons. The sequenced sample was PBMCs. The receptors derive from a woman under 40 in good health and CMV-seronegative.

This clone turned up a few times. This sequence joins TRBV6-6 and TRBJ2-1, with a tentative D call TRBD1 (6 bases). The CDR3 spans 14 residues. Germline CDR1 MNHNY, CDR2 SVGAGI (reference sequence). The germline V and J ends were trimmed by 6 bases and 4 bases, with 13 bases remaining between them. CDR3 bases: TGTGCCAGCAGGTCAGGGGTTAAGTACAATGAGCAGTTCTTC. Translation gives CASRSGVKYNEQFF.

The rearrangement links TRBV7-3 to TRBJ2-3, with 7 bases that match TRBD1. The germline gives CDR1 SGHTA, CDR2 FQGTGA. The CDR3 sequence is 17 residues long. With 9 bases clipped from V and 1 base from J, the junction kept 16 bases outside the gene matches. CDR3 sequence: CARLGCPRTGRTDTQYF. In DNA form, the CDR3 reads TGTGCCAGACTCGGGTGTCCCAGGACAGGCCGCACAGATACGCAGTATTTT.

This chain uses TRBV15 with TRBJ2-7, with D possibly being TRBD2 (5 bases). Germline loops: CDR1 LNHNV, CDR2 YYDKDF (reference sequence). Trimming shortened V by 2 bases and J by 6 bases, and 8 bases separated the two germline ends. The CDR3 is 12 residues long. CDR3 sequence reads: CATSRRGIEQYF. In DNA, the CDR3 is TGTGCCACCAGCAGACGAGGGATCGAGCAGTACTTC.

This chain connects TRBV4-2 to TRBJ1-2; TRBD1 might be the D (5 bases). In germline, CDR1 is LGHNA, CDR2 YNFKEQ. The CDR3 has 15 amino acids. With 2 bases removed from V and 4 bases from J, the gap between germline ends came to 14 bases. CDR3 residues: CASSQTGGGIYGYTF. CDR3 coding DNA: TGTGCCAGCAGCCAAACAGGAGGCGGGATCTATGGCTACACCTTC.

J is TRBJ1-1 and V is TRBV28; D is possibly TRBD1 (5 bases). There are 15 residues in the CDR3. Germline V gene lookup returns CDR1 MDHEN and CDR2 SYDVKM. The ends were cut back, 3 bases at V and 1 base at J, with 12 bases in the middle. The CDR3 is CASSFVAGPNTEAFF. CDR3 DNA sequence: TGTGCCAGCAGTTTTGTCGCAGGGCCGAACACTGAAGCTTTCTTT.

CDR3 region: CASTTGGTSNTEAFF. CDR3 nucleotide sequence: TGTGCCAGCACCACAGGGGGGACTTCGAACACTGAAGCTTTCTTT. The chain carries TRBV28 and TRBJ1-1, with 8 bases aligning to TRBD1. V lost 7 bases, J lost 1 base, and 8 bases stayed unmatched. CDR3 length: 15 amino acids. Germline V CDR1 and CDR2: MDHEN, SYDVKM.

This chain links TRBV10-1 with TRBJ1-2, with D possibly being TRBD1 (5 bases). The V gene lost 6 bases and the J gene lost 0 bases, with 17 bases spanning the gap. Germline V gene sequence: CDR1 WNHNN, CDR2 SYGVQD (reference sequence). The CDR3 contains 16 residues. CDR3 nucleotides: TGCGCCAGCAGGGAAAACTCAGCGGGGGCTAACTATGGCTACACCTTC. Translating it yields CASRENSAGANYGYTF.

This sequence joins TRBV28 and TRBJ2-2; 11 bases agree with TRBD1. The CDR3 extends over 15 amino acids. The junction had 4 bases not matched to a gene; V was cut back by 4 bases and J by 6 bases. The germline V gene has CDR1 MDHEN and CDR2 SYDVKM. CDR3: CASSSSGQGAGELFF. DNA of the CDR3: TGTGCCAGCAGTTCATCGGGACAGGGGGCCGGGGAGCTGTTTTTT.

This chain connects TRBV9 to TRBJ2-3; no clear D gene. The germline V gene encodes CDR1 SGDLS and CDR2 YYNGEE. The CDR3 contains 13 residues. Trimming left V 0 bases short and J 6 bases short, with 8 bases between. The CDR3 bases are TGTGCCAGCAGCGTAGCGGGTTCCGATACGCAGTATTTT. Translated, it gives CASSVAGSDTQYF. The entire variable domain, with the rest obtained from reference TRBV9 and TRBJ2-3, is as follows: DSGVTQTPKHLITATGQRVTLRCSPRSGDLSVYWYQQSLDQGLQFLIQYYNGEERAKGNILERFSAQQFPDLHSELNLSSLELGDSALYFCASSVAGSDTQYFGPGTRLTVL.

The CDR3 nucleotides are TGTGCCAGCAGCGCATTACTAGCGGCTAGCACAGATACGCAGTATTTT. It specifies CASSALLAASTDTQYF. The chain combines TRBV7-2 with TRBJ2-3; 8 bases are a match to TRBD2. V was clipped by 5 bases and J by 0 bases; unmatched bases: 7. Germline CDR1 and CDR2: SGHTA and FQGNSA. The length of the CDR3 is 16 residues. The whole variable domain, remainder taken from reference TRBV7-2 and TRBJ2-3, is GAGVSQSPSNKVTEKGKDVELRCDPISGHTALYWYRQSLGQGLEFLIYFQGNSAPDKSGLPSDRFSAERTGGSVSTLTIQRTQQEDSAVYLCASSALLAASTDTQYFGPGTRLTVL.

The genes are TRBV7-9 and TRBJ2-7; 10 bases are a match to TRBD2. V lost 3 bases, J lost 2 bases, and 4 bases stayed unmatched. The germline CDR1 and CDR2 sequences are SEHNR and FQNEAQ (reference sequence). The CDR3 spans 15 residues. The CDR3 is CASSFIAGGPYEQYF. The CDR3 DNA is TGTGCCAGCAGCTTCATAGCGGGGGGCCCCTACGAGCAGTACTTC.

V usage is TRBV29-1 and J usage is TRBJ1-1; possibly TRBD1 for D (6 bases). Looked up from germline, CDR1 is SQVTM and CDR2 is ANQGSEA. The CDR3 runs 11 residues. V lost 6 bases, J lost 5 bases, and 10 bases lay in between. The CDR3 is CSVTGTTEAFF. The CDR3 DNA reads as TGCAGCGTGACAGGTACTACTGAAGCTTTCTTT.

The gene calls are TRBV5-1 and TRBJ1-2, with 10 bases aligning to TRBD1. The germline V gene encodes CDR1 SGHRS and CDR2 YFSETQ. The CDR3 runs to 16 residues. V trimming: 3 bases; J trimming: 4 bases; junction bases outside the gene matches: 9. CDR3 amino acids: CASSSGTGADIYGYTF. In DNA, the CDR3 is TGCGCCAGCAGCTCGGGGACAGGGGCGGATATCTATGGCTACACCTTC.

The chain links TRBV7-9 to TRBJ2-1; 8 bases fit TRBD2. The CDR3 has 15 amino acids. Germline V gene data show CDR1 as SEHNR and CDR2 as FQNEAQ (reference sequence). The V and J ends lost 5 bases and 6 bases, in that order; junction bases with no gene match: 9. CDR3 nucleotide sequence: TGTGCCAGCAGCCCGGGAGGGGAGGGCCCCAATGAGCAGTTCTTC. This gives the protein CASSPGGEGPNEQFF.

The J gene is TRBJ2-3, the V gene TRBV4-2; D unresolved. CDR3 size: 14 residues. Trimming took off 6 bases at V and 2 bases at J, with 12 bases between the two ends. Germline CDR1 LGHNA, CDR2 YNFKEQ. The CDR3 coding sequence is TGTGCCAGCAGACGAACTATCGCCACAGATACGCAGTATTTT. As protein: CASRRTIATDTQYF.

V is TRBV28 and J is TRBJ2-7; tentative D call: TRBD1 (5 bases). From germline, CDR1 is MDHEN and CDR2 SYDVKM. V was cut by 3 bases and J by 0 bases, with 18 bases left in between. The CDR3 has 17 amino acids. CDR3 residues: CASSLNVGPGYSYEQYF. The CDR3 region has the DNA TGTGCCAGCAGTTTGAATGTGGGTCCAGGGTACTCCTACGAGCAGTACTTC.

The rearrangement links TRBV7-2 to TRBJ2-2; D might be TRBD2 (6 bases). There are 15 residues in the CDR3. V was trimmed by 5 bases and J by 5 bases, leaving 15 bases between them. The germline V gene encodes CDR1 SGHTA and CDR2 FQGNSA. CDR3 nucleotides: TGTGCCAGCAGCGCGGGGTCGAGGGGAACCGGGGAGCTGTTTTTT. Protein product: CASSAGSRGTGELFF.

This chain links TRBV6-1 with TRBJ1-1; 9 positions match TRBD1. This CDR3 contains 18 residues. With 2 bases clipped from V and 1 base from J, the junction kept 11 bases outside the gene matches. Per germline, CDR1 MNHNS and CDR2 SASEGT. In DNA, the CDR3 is TGTGCCAGCAGTGAAATAACAGGGGGCGCGGGTAAGAACACTGAAGCTTTCTTT. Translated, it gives CASSEITGGAGKNTEAFF.

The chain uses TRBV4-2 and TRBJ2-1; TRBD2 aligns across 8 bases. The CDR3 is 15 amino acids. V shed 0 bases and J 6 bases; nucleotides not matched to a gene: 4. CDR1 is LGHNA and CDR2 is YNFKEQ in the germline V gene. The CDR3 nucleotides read TGTGCCAGCAGCCAAGAAACTAGCGGCTCCAATGAGCAGTTCTTC. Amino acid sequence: CASSQETSGSNEQFF.

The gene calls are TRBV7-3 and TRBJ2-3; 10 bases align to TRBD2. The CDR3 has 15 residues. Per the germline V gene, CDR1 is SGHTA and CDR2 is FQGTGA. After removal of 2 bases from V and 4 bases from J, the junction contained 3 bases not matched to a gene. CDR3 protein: CASSLSSGGADTQYF. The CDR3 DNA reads TGTGCCAGCAGCTTATCTAGCGGGGGCGCAGATACGCAGTATTTT. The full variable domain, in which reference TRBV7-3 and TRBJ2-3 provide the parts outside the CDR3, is GAGVSQTPSNKVTEKGKYVELRCDPISGHTALYWYRQSLGQGPEFLIYFQGTGAADDSGLPNDRFFAVRPEGSVSTLKIQRTERGDSAVYLCASSLSSGGADTQYFGPGTRLTVL.

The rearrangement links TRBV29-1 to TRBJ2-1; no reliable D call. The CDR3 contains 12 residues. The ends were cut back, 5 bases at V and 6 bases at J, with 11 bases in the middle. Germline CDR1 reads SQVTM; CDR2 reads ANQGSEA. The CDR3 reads CSVLPESNEQFF. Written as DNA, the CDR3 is TGCAGCGTTCTCCCCGAGAGCAATGAGCAGTTCTTC.

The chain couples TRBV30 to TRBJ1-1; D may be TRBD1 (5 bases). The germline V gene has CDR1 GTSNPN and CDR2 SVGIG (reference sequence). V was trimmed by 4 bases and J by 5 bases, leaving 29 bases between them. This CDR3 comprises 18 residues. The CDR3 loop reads CAWTQKGTYALTDTEAFF. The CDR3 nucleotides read TGTGCCTGGACCCAAAAGGGGACTTACGCTTTGACGGATACTGAAGCTTTCTTT. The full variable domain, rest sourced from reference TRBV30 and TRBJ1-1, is SQTIHQWPATLVQPVGSPLSLECTVEGTSNPNLYWYRQAAGRGLQLLFYSVGIGQISSEVPQNLSASRPQDRQFILSSKKLLLSDSGFYLCAWTQKGTYALTDTEAFFGQGTRLTVV.

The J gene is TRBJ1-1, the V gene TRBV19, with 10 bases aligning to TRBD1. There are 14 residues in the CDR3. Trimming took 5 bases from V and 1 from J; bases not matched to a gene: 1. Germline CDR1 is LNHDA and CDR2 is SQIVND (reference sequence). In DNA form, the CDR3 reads TGTGCCAGTAGTGGACAGGGGGGGAACACTGAAGCTTTCTTT. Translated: CASSGQGGNTEAFF.

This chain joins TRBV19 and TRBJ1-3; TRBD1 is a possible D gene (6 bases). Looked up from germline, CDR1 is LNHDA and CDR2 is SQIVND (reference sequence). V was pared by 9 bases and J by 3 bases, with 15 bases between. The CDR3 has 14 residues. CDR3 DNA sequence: TGTGCCAGCCACAGGGATCCGGTTGGAAACACCATATATTTT. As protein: CASHRDPVGNTIYF.

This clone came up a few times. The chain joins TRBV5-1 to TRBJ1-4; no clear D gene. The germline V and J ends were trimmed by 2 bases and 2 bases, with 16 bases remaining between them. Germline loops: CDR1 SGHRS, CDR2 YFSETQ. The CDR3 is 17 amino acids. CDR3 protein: CASSLGWRVSTNEKLFF. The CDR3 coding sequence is TGCGCCAGCAGCTTAGGGTGGCGGGTCTCGACTAATGAAAAACTGTTTTTT.

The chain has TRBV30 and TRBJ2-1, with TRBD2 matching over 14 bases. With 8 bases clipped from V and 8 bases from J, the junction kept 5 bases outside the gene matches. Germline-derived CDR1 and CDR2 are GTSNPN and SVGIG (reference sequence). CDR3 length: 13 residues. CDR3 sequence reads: CARTSGGLYEQFF. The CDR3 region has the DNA TGTGCCCGGACTAGCGGGGGGTTGTATGAGCAGTTCTTC.